This T cell receptor (beta chain) was obtained from a study of T cell responses to AZD1222 COVID-19 vaccine. The protocol was immunoSEQ multiplex PCR, while the TCRdb copy is restricted to in-frame clones and leaves out a portion. Found here are about 180,000 clones, about 90% of them singletons; the top ten hold roughly 11%. In this sample, this clone turned up a few times. The germline V gene encodes CDR1 SGHRS and CDR2 YFSETQ. This CDR3 is 14 amino acids long. Trimming shortened V by 0 bases and J by 4 bases, and 7 bases separated the two germline ends. The sequences come from peripheral blood, collected 28 days after the second AZD1222 dose. The chain carries TRBV5-1 and TRBJ2-2; the D call may be TRBD1 or TRBD2 (5 bases each). The sequence came from an adult who received the AZD1222 COVID-19 vaccine. CDR3 nucleotides: TGCGCCAGCAGCTTGGGGGGGACCACCGGGGAGCTGTTTTTT. It yields the protein CASSLGGTTGELFF.